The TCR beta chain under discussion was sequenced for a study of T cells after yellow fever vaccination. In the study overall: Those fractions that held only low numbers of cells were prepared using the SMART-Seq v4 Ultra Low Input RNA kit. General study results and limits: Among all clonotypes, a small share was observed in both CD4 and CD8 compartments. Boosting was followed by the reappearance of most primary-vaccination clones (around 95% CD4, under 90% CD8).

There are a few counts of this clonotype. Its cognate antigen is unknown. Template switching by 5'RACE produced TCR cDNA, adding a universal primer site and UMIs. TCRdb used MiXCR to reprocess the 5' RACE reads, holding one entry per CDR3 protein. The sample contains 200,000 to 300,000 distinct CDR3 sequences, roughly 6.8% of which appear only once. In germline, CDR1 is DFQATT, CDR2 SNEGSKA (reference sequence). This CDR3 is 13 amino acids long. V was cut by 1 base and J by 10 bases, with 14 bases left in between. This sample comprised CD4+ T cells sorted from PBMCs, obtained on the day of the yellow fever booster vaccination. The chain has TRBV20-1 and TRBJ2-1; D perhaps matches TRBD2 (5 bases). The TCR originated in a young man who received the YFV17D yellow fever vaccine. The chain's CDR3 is CSARVLSGIEQFF. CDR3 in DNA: TGCAGTGCTAGAGTCTTATCGGGAATAGAGCAGTTCTTC.